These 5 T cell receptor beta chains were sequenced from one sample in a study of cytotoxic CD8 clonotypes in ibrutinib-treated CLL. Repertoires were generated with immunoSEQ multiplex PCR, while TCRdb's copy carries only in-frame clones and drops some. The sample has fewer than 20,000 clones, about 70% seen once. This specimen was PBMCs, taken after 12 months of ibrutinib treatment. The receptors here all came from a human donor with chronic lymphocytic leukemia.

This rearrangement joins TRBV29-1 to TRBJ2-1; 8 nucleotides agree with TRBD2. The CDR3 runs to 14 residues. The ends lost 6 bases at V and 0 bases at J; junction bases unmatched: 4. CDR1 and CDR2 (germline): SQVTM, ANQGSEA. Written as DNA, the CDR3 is TGCAGCGTACCCGCGGGGGGCTCCTACAATGAGCAGTTCTTC. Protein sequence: CSVPAGGSYNEQFF.

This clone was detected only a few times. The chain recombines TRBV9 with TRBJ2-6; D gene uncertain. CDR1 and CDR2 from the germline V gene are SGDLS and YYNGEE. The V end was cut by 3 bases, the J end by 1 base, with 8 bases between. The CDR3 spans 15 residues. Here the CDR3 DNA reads TGTGCCAGCAGCGCTAGAGAATCTGGGGCCAACGTCCTGACTTTC. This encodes CASSARESGANVLTF. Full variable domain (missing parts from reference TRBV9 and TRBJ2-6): DSGVTQTPKHLITATGQRVTLRCSPRSGDLSVYWYQQSLDQGLQFLIQYYNGEERAKGNILERFSAQQFPDLHSELNLSSLELGDSALYFCASSARESGANVLTFGAGSRLTVL.

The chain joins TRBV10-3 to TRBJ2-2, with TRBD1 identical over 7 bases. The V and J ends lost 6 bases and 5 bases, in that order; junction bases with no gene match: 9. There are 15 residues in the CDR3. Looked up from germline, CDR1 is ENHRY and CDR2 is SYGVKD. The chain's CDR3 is CAIRLGRGLTGELFF. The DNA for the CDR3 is TGTGCCATCAGGCTAGGAAGGGGGCTTACCGGGGAGCTGTTTTTT.

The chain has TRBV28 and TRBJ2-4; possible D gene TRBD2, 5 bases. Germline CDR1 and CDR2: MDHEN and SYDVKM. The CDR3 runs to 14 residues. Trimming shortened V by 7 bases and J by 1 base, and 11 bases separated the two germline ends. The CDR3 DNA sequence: TGTGCCAGCATCCCCGGAGGCGCCAAAAACATTCAGTACTTC. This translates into CASIPGGAKNIQYF.

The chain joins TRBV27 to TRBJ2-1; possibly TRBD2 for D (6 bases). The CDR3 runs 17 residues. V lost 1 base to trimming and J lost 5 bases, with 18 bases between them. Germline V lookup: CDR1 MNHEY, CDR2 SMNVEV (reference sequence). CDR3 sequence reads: CASSLLQSPGEHNEQFF. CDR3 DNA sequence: TGTGCCAGCAGTTTATTGCAGTCCCCGGGGGAACACAATGAGCAGTTCTTC.